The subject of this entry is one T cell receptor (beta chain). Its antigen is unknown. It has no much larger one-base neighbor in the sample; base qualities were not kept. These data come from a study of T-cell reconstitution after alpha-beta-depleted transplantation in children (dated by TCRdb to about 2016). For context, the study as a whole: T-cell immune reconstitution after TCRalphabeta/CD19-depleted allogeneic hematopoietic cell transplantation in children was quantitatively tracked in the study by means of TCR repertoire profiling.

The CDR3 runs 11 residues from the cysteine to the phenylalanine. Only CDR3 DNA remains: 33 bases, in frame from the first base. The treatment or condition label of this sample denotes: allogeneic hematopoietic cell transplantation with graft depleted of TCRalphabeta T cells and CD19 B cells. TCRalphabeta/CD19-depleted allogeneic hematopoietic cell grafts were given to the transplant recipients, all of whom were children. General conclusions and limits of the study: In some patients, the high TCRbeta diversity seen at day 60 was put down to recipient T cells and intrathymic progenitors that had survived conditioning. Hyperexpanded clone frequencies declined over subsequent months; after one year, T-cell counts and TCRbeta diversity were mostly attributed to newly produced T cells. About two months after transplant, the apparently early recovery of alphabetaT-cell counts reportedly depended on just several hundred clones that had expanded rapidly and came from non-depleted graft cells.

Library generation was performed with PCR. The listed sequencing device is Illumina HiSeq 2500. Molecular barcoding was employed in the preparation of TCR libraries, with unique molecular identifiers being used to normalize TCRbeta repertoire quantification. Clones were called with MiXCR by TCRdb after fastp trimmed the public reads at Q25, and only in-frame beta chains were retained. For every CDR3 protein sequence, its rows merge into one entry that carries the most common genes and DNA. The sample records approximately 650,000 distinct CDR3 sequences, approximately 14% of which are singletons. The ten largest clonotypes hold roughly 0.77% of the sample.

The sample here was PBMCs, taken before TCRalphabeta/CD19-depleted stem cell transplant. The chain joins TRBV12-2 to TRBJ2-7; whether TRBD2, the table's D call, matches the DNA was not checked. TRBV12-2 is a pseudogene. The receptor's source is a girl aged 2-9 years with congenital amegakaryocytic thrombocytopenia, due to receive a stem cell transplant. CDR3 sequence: CASRLRAEQYF. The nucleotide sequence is TGTGCAAGTCGCTTAAGGGCCGAGCAGTACTTC.